Listed below are T cell receptor beta chains from one sample, sequenced in a study of long-term antiretroviral therapy in people with HIV. Assay: immunoSEQ multiplex PCR; the TCRdb copy retains only in-frame clones and omits some. The sample includes 20,000 or so clones, roughly 80% of them seen just once. The material was unsorted PBMCs, obtained 0.2 years after starting antiretroviral therapy. These receptors were taken from a woman younger than 45 with HIV. The CDR3 runs from the conserved cysteine through the conserved F or W. D genes are given only for firm matches. Expanded clones get a size class; other rows say once, few or many, or leave the size out.

V gene	J gene	D gene	clone size	CDR3 protein	CDR3 DNA
TRBV19	TRBJ1-5	-	-	CASSKLFPQPQHF	TGTGCCAGTAGTAAGCTGTTCCCCCAGCCCCAGCATTTT
TRBV18	TRBJ2-3	-	-	CASSQGFDTDTQYF	TGTGCCAGCTCACAGGGTTTTGACACAGATACGCAGTATTTT
TRBV30	TRBJ1-5	-	-	CALRLGDHGQPQHF	TGTGCCCTAAGACTGGGGGATCATGGTCAGCCCCAGCATTTT
TRBV5-5	TRBJ2-3	-	once	CASRPSWSTDTQYF	TGTGCCAGCAGACCTAGCTGGAGCACAGATACGCAGTATTTT
TRBV7-9	TRBJ2-3	-	-	CASSPGGASTDTQYF	TGTGCCAGCAGTCCCGGGGGTGCTAGCACAGATACGCAGTATTTT
TRBV5-1	TRBJ2-3	-	-	CASKEDRELVTDTQYF	TGCGCCAGCAAAGAAGATCGGGAGTTGGTTACAGATACGCAGTATTTT
TRBV2	TRBJ2-1	-	-	CASSALGMGEQFF	TGTGCCAGCAGTGCCCTCGGTATGGGTGAGCAGTTCTTC
TRBV18	TRBJ1-4	-	-	CASSQQKQRKGNEKLFF	TGTGCCAGCTCACAGCAGAAACAGCGCAAGGGGAATGAAAAACTGTTTTTT
TRBV7-3	TRBJ1-1	-	once	CASSPRLGLNTEAFF	TGTGCCAGCAGCCCTAGACTGGGCTTGAACACTGAAGCTTTCTTT
TRBV9	TRBJ2-2	-	-	CASTVLSNTGELFF	TGTGCCAGCACGGTCCTTTCGAACACCGGGGAGCTGTTTTTT
TRBV5-6	TRBJ1-2	-	-	CASSQPTGQAGNGYTF	TGTGCCAGCAGCCAACCCACGGGCCAGGCAGGGAATGGCTACACCTTC
TRBV27	TRBJ2-1	-	-	CASSLQEALYNEQFF	TGTGCCAGCAGTCTCCAGGAAGCCTTATACAATGAGCAGTTCTTC